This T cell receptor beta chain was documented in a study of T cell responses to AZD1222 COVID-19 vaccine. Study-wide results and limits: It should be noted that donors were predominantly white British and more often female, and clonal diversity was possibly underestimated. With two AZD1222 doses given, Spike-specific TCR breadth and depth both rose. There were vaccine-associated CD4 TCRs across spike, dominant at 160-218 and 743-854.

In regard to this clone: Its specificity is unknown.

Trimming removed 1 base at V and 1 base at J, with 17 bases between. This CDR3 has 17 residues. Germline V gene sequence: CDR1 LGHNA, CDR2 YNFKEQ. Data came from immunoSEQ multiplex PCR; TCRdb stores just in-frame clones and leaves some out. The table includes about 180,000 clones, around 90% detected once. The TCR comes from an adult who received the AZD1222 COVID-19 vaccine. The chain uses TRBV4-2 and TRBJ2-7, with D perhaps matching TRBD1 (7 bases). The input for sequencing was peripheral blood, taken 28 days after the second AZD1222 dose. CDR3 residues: CASSQAEGPGGSYEQYF. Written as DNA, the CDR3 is TGTGCCAGCAGCCAAGCGGAGGGGCCAGGGGGGTCCTACGAGCAGTACTTC.